This T cell receptor beta chain was retrieved from a study of glioma-infiltrating T cells after dendritic cell vaccination. Study in general: Dendritic cell vaccination trial patients had either newly diagnosed or recurrent glioblastoma.

The assay was immunoSEQ multiplex PCR, and TCRdb's table has in-frame clones only and misses some. The table has about 67,000 clones, 65% to 90% seen once. Selection required adequate fresh-frozen tumor tissue plus more than two years' survival data. Before vaccination, two weeks after the third vaccination, and at progression, PBMC were collected. Sequences were derived from blood, sampled before dendritic cell vaccination. The TCR was taken from a human donor with glioblastoma.

CDR3 sequence (DNA): TGTGCCAGCAGTGCTGTGGACAGGGGGTTCTCTGGAAACACCATATATTTT. Translated, it gives CASSAVDRGFSGNTIYF. The rearrangement links TRBV28 to TRBJ1-3; 10 bases align to TRBD1. CDR3 length equals 17 residues. The germline CDR1 and CDR2 sequences are MDHEN and SYDVKM. Trimming at V came to 5 bases and at J to 0 bases, leaving 7 bases not matched to a gene.